Shown below are 21 T cell receptor beta chains from a single sample sequenced in a study of metastatic and nonmetastatic thyroid tumors. Prior to thyroid surgery, none of the patients had received any treatment. TCRdb re-clonotyped the PCR reads via MiXCR. Among over 45,000 clones listed, under 25% were seen once. Specimen: blood. Receptors were obtained from a male donor with papillary thyroid cancer or a benign thyroid nodule (not recorded which). Some clones in this sample may be carry-over from other donors' samples.

This clone showed up many times. This rearrangement joins TRBV18 to TRBJ2-7; the match to TRBD1 covers 10 bases. Germline CDR1 KGHSH, CDR2 LQKENI. The CDR3 has 13 amino acids. V lost 4 bases and J lost 3; bases outside the gene matches: 0. CDR3 sequence: CASSRDRGYEQYF. The CDR3 coding sequence is TGTGCCAGCTCACGGGACAGGGGCTACGAGCAGTACTTC.

The CDR3 bases are TGTGCCAGCAGCCCTATGACTGGGGGTAGGCAGTACTTC. Its translation is CASSPMTGGRQYF. The rearrangement links TRBV7-2 to TRBJ2-7; tentatively, D is TRBD1 or TRBD2 (5 bases each). V lost 5 bases and J 9 bases, leaving 17 bases between the germline ends. Germline CDR1 SGHTA, CDR2 FQGNSA. CDR3 length: 13 residues.

This clone appeared once. The rearrangement links TRBV29-1 to TRBJ1-1; D not resolved. This CDR3 has 13 amino acids. The germline gives CDR1 SQVTM, CDR2 ANQGSEA. V was shortened by 5 bases and J by 2 bases, with 12 bases between the two germline ends. CDR3 sequence (DNA): TGCAGCGTTCAATCTGAGGGAAACACTGAAGCTTTCTTT. Translation: CSVQSEGNTEAFF.

A few counts support this clone. CDR3: CASSTGNSPLHF. For the CDR3, the DNA is TGTGCCAGCAGTACAGGGAATTCACCCCTCCACTTT. The chain recombines TRBV2 with TRBJ1-6, with D possibly TRBD1 on 6 matching bases. The CDR3 totals 12 residues. Germline V gives CDR1 SNHLY, CDR2 FYNNEI. Between the trimmed V and J ends, which lost 5 bases and 7 bases, there was a span of 6 bases. Variable domain in full (rest from reference TRBV2 and TRBJ1-6): EPEVTQTPSHQVTQMGQEVILRCVPISNHLYFYWYRQILGQKVEFLVSFYNNEISEKSEIFDDQFSVERPDGSNFTLKIRSTKLEDSAMYFCASSTGNSPLHFGNGTRLTVT.

At least ten counts were recorded for this clone. The chain employs TRBV7-9 and TRBJ1-2, with 8 bases that match TRBD1. Losses at the gene ends were 2 bases for V and 6 bases for J; bases not matched to a gene: 5. CDR3 length: 14 residues. From germline, CDR1 is SEHNR and CDR2 FQNEAQ (reference sequence). The CDR3 loop reads CASSLFDRGHGYTF. The CDR3 bases are TGTGCCAGCAGCTTATTCGACAGGGGCCATGGCTACACCTTC.

This clone has ten or more counts. The chain employs TRBV20-1 and TRBJ1-2, with D tentatively TRBD1 (6 bases). The CDR3 covers 13 residues. Trimming cost V 1 base and J 7 bases, with 13 bases left between them. From germline, CDR1 is DFQATT and CDR2 SNEGSKA (reference sequence). CDR3 DNA sequence: TGCAGTGCTAGAGCACAGGGTGGACTTGGCTACACCTTC. Residues: CSARAQGGLGYTF.

This clone was found many times. The chain recombines TRBV5-1 with TRBJ2-1; D gene ambiguous. Germline CDR1 and CDR2: SGHRS and YFSETQ. V was trimmed by 4 bases and J by 12 bases, leaving 17 bases between them. The CDR3 spans 13 residues. CDR3 loop: CASSIRLGFGQFF. CDR3 sequence (DNA): TGCGCCAGCAGCATCAGGCTGGGGTTCGGGCAGTTCTTC.

CDR3 sequence: CASSLGTSLNEQFF. The CDR3 nucleotides are TGTGCCAGCAGCTTAGGGACTAGCCTCAATGAGCAGTTCTTC. This rearrangement joins TRBV7-6 to TRBJ2-1; TRBD2 matches 8 bases. The CDR3 totals 14 residues. CDR1 SGHVS and CDR2 FNYEAQ come from the germline V gene. V was pared by 1 base and J by 6 bases, with 2 bases of the junction left unmatched.

V and J are TRBV28 and TRBJ1-2; possibly TRBD1 for D (6 bases). In germline, CDR1 is MDHEN, CDR2 SYDVKM. Between the trimmed V and J ends, which lost 5 bases and 6 bases, there was a span of 10 bases. The CDR3 consists of 12 residues. CDR3 bases: TGTGCCAGCAGTCAACAGGGTCATGGCTACACCTTC. This sequence encodes CASSQQGHGYTF.

J is TRBJ2-3 and V is TRBV2; D not certain. The length of the CDR3 is 15 residues. The germline V gene has CDR1 SNHLY and CDR2 FYNNEI. V lost 2 bases and J 0 bases, leaving 9 bases between the germline ends. Here the CDR3 reads CASSESGSSTDTQYF. As DNA, the CDR3 is TGTGCCAGCAGTGAATCGGGCAGTAGCACAGATACGCAGTATTTT.

This clone was found many times. CDR3 sequence (DNA): TGTGCCAGCAGGGAGGGGAATGAGCAGTTCTTC. Protein product: CASREGNEQFF. The chain carries TRBV2 and TRBJ2-1, with D possibly matching TRBD2 (6 bases). Trimming took 6 bases from V and 7 from J, leaving 7 bases between them. This CDR3 contains 11 residues. Germline values: CDR1 SNHLY, CDR2 FYNNEI.

Points on this clone: At one of its ends the junction is not consistent with the germline gene, which may arise from a read error. The genes are TRBV11-1 and TRBJ2-2; 7 bases are shared with TRBD2. From germline, CDR1 is SGHAT and CDR2 FQDESV (reference sequence). This CDR3 region has 16 residues. The DNA of the CDR3 is TGTGCCAGCAGCTCCTCTTGGGGGGGACCTGCCGGGGACCTGTTTTTT. Its protein product is CASSSSWGGPAGDLFF.

This clone has ten or more counts. J is TRBJ2-2 and V is TRBV3-1; no clear D. The germline V gene encodes CDR1 LGHDT and CDR2 YNNKEL (reference sequence). V gave up 4 bases and J gave up 3 bases, with 18 bases separating them. CDR3 length: 17 residues. The CDR3 coding sequence is TGTGCCAGCAGCCCAATGACACGGCTGGATGACACCGGGGAGCTGTTTTTT. Translating it yields CASSPMTRLDDTGELFF.

The chain uses TRBV9 and TRBJ1-1; TRBD1 aligns across 7 bases. The J segment lost 1 base and the V segment lost 4 bases, leaving 7 bases of the junction unmatched. The CDR3 runs 15 residues. Germline CDR1 reads SGDLS; CDR2 reads YYNGEE. CDR3 loop: CASSLEGAKNTEAFF. The CDR3 DNA follows: TGTGCCAGCAGCCTAGAGGGGGCGAAGAACACTGAAGCTTTCTTT.

This clone was detected ten times or more. This chain connects TRBV5-1 to TRBJ2-7, with 14 nucleotides matching TRBD2. After removal of 2 bases from V and 0 bases from J, the junction contained 10 bases not matched to a gene. Germline V CDR1 and CDR2: SGHRS, YFSETQ. CDR3 length: 19 amino acids. CDR3 in DNA: TGCGCCAGCAGCTTCGGGGGGTTGGGGACTAGCGGGAGCTCCTACGAGCAGTACTTC. Protein product: CASSFGGLGTSGSSYEQYF.

The chain combines TRBV5-8 with TRBJ1-5; the D gene is possibly TRBD1 (5 bases). Per germline, CDR1 SGHTS and CDR2 YDEGEE. V was cut by 0 bases and J by 10 bases, with 17 bases left in between. CDR3 length: 15 residues. The CDR3 spells CASSLASGRVEPQHF. The CDR3 DNA follows: TGTGCCAGCAGCTTGGCCTCGGGCAGGGTCGAACCCCAGCATTTT. The variable domain in full, with the rest retrieved from reference TRBV5-8 and TRBJ1-5, is EAGVTQSPTHLIKTRGQQATLRCSPISGHTSVYWYQQALGLGLQFLLWYDEGEERNRGNFPPRFSGRQFPNYSSELNVNALELEDSALYLCASSLASGRVEPQHFGDGTRLSIL.

The J gene is TRBJ1-6, the V gene TRBV19; possible D gene TRBD1, 5 bases. The ends were cut back, 6 bases at V and 11 bases at J, with 11 bases in the middle. There are 12 residues in the CDR3. Germline-derived CDR1 and CDR2 are LNHDA and SQIVND (reference sequence). The CDR3 protein is CASRGEGTPLHF. CDR3 DNA: TGTGCCAGTAGAGGGGAAGGTACACCCCTCCACTTT. The whole variable domain, remainder taken from reference TRBV19 and TRBJ1-6, is DGGITQSPKYLFRKEGQNVTLSCEQNLNHDAMYWYRQDPGQGLRLIYYSQIVNDFQKGDIAEGYSVSREKKESFPLTVTSAQKNPTAFYLCASRGEGTPLHFGNGTRLTVT.

There are a few counts of this clone. The V gene is TRBV24-1, the J gene TRBJ2-7; D possibly uses TRBD1 or TRBD2 (5 bases each). With 0 bases removed from V and 6 bases from J, the gap between germline ends came to 8 bases. Germline CDR1 KGHDR, CDR2 SFDVKD. The length of the CDR3 is 13 residues. The CDR3 nucleotides read TGTGCCACCAGTGATTTGCCAGGGAGCGAGCAGTACTTC. Its protein product is CATSDLPGSEQYF.

In its sample, this clone is medium-sized. This rearrangement joins TRBV27 to TRBJ2-7; the D gene is possibly TRBD2 (5 bases). Per germline, CDR1 MNHEY and CDR2 SMNVEV (reference sequence). The CDR3 consists of 15 residues. V was shortened by 2 bases and J by 3 bases, with 14 bases between the two germline ends. The CDR3 reads CASSLRGVPHYEQYF. Here the CDR3 DNA reads TGTGCCAGCAGTTTACGGGGAGTACCTCACTACGAGCAGTACTTC.

This clone came up a few times. This chain joins TRBV11-3 and TRBJ2-2; D is perhaps TRBD2 (6 bases). Germline V gene sequence: CDR1 SGHNT, CDR2 YENEEA. Trimming removed 5 bases from V and 8 bases from J, with 18 bases in between. The CDR3 consists of 15 residues. CDR3 nucleotide sequence: TGTGCCAGCAGCCCTGCCGGGACTTGGCGAGGGGAGCTGTTTTTT. This sequence encodes CASSPAGTWRGELFF.

The J gene is TRBJ2-2, the V gene TRBV7-3; a weak D match, TRBD2 (6 bases). Germline values: CDR1 SGHTA, CDR2 FQGTGA. Trimming stripped 1 base from V and 0 bases from J, with 18 bases between. The CDR3 has 19 residues. In DNA, the CDR3 is TGTGCCAGCAGCTTAAAACTCCCGACTAGTTTCGCGAACACCGGGGAGCTGTTTTTT. This gives the protein CASSLKLPTSFANTGELFF.